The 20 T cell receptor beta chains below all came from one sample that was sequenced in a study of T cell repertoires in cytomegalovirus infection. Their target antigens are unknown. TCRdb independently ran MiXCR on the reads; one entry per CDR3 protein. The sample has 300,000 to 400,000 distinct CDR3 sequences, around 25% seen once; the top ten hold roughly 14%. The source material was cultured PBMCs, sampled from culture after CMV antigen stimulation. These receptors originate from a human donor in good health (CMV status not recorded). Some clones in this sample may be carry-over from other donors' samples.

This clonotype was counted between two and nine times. The CDR3 bases are TGTGCCAGCTCACCACGGACAGGGGGCGCGAACACCGGGGAGCTGTTTTTT. Protein product: CASSPRTGGANTGELFF. The V call is TRBV18, the J call TRBJ2-2, with TRBD1 identical over 11 bases. This CDR3 is 17 amino acids long. Germline V gives CDR1 KGHSH, CDR2 LQKENI. The trim removed 1 base at V and 0 bases at J, leaving 1 base unmatched.

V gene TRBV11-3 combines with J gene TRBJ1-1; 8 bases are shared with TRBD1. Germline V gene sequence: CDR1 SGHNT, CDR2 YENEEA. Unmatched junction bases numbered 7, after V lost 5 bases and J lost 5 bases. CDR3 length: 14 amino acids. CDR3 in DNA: TGTGCCAGCAGCCGACAGGGGTGGAAAACTGAAGCTTTCTTT. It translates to CASSRQGWKTEAFF.

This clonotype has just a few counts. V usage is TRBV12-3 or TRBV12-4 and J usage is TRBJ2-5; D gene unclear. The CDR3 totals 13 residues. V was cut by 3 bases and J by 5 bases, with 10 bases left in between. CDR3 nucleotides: TGTGCCAGCAGTTTTCGGTTGAGGGAGACCCAGTACTTC. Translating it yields CASSFRLRETQYF.

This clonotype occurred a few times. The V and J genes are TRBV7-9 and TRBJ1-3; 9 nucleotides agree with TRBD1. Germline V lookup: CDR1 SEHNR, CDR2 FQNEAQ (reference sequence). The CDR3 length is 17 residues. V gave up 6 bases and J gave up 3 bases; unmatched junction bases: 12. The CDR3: CASRKTGGEPSGNTIYF. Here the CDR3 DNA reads TGTGCCAGCAGGAAAACAGGGGGCGAACCTAGTGGAAACACCATATATTTT.

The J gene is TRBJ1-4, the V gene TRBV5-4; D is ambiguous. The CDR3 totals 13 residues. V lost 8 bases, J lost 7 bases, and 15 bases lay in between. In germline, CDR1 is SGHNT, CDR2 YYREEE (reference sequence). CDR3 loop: CASQIGPFEKLFF. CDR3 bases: TGTGCCAGTCAAATTGGGCCATTTGAAAAACTGTTTTTT.

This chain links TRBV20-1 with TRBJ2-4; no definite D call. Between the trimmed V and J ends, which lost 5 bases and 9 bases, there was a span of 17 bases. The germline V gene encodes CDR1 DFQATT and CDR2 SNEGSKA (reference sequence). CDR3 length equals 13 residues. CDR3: CSASDPAVSIQYF. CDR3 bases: TGCAGTGCTTCGGACCCGGCGGTGAGCATTCAGTACTTC.

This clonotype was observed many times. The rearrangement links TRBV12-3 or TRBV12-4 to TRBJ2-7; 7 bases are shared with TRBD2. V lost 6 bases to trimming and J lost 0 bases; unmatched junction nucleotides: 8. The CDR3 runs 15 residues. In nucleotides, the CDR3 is TGTGCCAGCAGCTTGAGGCGGGGGATCTCCTACGAGCAGTACTTC. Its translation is CASSLRRGISYEQYF.

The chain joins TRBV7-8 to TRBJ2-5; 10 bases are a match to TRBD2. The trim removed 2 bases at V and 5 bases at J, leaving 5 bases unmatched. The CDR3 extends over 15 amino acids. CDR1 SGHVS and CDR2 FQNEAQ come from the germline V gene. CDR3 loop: CASSLLAGEGETQYF. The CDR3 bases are TGTGCCAGCAGCTTACTAGCGGGAGAAGGCGAGACCCAGTACTTC.

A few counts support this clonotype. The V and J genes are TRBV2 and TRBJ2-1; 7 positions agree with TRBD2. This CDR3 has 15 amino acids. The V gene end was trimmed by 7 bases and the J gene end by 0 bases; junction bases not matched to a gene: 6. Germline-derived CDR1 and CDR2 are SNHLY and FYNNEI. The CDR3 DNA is TGTGCCAGCACCCGGGGGGTTAGCTCCTACAATGAGCAGTTCTTC. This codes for CASTRGVSSYNEQFF.

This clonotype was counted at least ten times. CDR3 protein: CASSSSDRGGYQPQHF. CDR3 nucleotides: TGTGCCAGCAGCTCCTCAGACAGGGGAGGGTATCAGCCCCAGCATTTT. The chain combines TRBV7-9 with TRBJ1-5, with 8 nucleotides matching TRBD1. V shed 4 bases, J shed 5 bases, and the junction held 10 bases outside the gene matches. Germline V lookup: CDR1 SEHNR, CDR2 FQNEAQ (reference sequence). The CDR3 extends over 16 amino acids.

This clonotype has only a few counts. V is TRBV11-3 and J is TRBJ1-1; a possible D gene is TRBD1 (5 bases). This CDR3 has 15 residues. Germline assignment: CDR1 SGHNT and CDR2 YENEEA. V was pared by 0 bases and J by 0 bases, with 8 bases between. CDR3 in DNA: TGTGCCAGCAGCTTAGAGGGGCCCCTGAACACTGAAGCTTTCTTT. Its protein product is CASSLEGPLNTEAFF.

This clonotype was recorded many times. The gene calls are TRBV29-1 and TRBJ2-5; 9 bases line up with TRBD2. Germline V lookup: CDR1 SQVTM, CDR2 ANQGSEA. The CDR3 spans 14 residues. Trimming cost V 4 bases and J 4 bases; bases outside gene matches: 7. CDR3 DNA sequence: TGCAGCGTTGTTGGGGCGGGAGGGGGAGAGACCCAGTACTTC. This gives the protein CSVVGAGGGETQYF.

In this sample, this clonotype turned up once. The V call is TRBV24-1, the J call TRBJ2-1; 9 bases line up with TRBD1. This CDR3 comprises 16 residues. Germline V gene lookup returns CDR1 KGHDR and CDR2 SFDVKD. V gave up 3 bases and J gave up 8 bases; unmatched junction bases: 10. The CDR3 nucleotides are TGTGCCACCAGTGATGCGACCGGGACAGGGTTTTATGAGCAGTTCTTC. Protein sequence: CATSDATGTGFYEQFF.

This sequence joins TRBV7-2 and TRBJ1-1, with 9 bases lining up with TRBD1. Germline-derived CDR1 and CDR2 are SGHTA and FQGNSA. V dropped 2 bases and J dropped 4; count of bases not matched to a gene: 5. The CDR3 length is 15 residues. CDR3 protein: CASSLNRGPGTEAFF. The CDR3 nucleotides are TGTGCCAGCAGCTTAAACAGGGGGCCGGGCACTGAAGCTTTCTTT.

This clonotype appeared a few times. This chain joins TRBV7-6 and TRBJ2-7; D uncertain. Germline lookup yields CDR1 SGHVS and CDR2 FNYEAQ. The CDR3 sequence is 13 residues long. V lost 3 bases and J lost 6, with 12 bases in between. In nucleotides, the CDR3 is TGTGCCAGCAGCTTGGAACGGATGGGCGAGCAGTACTTC. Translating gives CASSLERMGEQYF.

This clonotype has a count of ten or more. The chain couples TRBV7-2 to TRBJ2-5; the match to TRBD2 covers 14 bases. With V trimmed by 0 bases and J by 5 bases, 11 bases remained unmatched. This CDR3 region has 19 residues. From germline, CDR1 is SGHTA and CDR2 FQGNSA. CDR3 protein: CASSLAGTSGRRLEETQYF. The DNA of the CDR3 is TGTGCCAGCAGCTTAGCCGGGACTAGCGGGAGACGGTTGGAGGAGACCCAGTACTTC.

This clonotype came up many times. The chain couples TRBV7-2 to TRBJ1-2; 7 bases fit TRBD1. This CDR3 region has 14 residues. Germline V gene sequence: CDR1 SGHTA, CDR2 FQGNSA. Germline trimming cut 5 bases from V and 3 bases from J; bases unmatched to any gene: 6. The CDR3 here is CASSPSDRDYGYTF. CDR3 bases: TGTGCCAGCAGCCCATCAGACAGGGACTATGGCTACACCTTC.

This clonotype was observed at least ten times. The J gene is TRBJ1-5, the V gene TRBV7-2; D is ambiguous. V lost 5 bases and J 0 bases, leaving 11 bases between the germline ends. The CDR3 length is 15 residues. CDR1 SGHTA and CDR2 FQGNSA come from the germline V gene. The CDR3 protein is CASSPRETSNQPQHF. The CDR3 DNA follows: TGTGCCAGCAGCCCAAGGGAGACTAGCAATCAGCCCCAGCATTTT. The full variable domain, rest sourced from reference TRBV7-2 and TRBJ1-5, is GAGVSQSPSNKVTEKGKDVELRCDPISGHTALYWYRQSLGQGLEFLIYFQGNSAPDKSGLPSDRFSAERTGGSVSTLTIQRTQQEDSAVYLCASSPRETSNQPQHFGDGTRLSIL.

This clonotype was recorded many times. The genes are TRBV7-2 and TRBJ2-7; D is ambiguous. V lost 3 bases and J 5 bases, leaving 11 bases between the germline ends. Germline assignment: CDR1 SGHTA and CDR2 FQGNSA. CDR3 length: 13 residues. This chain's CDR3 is CASSFALSHEQYF. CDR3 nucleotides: TGTGCCAGCAGCTTCGCACTCTCTCACGAGCAGTACTTC.

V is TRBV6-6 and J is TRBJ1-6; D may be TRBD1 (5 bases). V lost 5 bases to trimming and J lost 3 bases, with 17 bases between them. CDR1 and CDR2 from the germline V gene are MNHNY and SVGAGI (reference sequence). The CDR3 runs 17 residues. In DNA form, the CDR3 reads TGTGCCAGCAGTGCCATGTCCGGGACGGTCTATAATTCACCCCTCCACTTT. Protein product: CASSAMSGTVYNSPLHF.